This T cell receptor (beta chain) was found in a study of HIV-infected children after antiretroviral therapy interruption. Regarding the study as a whole: Naive CD4+ CDR3 sharing between time points fell after interruption began. Naive CD4+ Gini coefficient rose by interruption end, suggesting clonal expansion.

Treatment noted: PENTA 11 planned treatment interruption arm or continuous ART arm. Only samples with at least 5 million viable PBMCs qualified. The TCR library was built from RNA with a 3' RACE protocol and unique molecular identifiers. TCRdb analysed the 3' RACE reads with MiXCR anew, one entry per CDR3 protein. Among 90,000 or so distinct CDR3 sequences listed, roughly 6.7% were seen once. Turning to this clonotype: The target antigen is unknown.

The clonotype comes from a pool of human donors with HIV. The material was CD45RA+ CD4+ T cells from PBMCs, pooled from several time points, obtained from a donor given antiretroviral therapy, either interrupted or continuous. Documented subset: naive CD4+ CD45RA+ CD45RO- T cells.

CDR3 residues: CASSFRGGGTDTQYF. The CDR3 region has the DNA TGCGCCAGCAGCTTCCGAGGGGGTGGCACAGATACGCAGTATTTT. The rearrangement joins TRBV5-1 to TRBJ2-3; D might be TRBD1 (6 bases). This CDR3 region has 15 residues. Deletions cut 2 bases from V and 1 base from J, with 11 bases between. Germline CDR1 is SGHRS and CDR2 is YFSETQ.